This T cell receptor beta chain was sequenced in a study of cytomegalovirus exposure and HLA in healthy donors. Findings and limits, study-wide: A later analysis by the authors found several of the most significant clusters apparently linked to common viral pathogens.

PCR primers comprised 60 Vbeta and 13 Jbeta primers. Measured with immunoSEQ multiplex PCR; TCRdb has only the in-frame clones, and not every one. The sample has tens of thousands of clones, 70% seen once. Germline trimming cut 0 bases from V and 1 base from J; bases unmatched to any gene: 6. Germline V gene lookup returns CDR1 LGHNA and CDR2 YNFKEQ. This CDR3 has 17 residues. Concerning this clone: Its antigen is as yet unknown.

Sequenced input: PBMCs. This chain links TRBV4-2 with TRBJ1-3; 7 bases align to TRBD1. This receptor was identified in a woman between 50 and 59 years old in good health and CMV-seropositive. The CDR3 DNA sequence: TGTGCCAGCAGCCAAGATTTCCAGGGGGTTTCTGGAAACACCATATATTTT. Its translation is CASSQDFQGVSGNTIYF.